These 17 T cell receptor beta chains came from one sample sequenced in a study of OX40 agonist ivuxolimab in advanced cancers. Using immunoSEQ multiplex PCR, the repertoire was profiled, and TCRdb retains in-frame clones only, with some absent. This table has tens of thousands of clones, about 90% appearing once. The sample here was CD4+ or CD8+ T cells sorted from blood, taken in a trial of the OX40 agonist ivuxolimab. These receptor sequences come from an adult with an advanced solid tumor such as melanoma, head and neck, liver or kidney cancer.

V gene TRBV7-2 combines with J gene TRBJ1-4; D is unclear. This CDR3 contains 12 residues. Germline loops: CDR1 SGHTA, CDR2 FQGNSA. Trimming shortened V by 6 bases and J by 8 bases, and 10 bases separated the two germline ends. CDR3 DNA: TGTGCCAGCAGTCGTATTGGGGAAAAACTGTTTTTT. Residues: CASSRIGEKLFF.

J is TRBJ2-7 and V is TRBV6-6; 8 nucleotides match TRBD1. Per the germline V gene, CDR1 is MNHNY and CDR2 is SVGAGI (reference sequence). The CDR3 totals 14 residues. The V segment lost 1 base and the J segment 7 bases; nucleotides outside the gene matches: 6. The CDR3 loop reads CASSYYRGLGEQYF. The CDR3 coding sequence is TGTGCCAGCAGTTACTACAGGGGGTTAGGGGAGCAGTACTTC.

The genes are TRBV18 and TRBJ1-2; no definite D call. CDR3 length equals 13 residues. Trimming stripped 2 bases from V and 8 bases from J, with 12 bases between. CDR1 is KGHSH, CDR2 LQKENI, per germline. The CDR3 sequence is CASSPVQVEGYTF. DNA for the CDR3: TGTGCCAGCTCACCAGTCCAGGTGGAGGGCTACACCTTC.

This sequence joins TRBV10-3 and TRBJ2-7, with 10 bases that match TRBD2. CDR3 length: 13 amino acids. CDR1 is ENHRY, CDR2 SYGVKD, per germline. Trimming took 11 bases from V and 0 from J; bases not matched to a gene: 4. The CDR3 DNA is TGTGCCGCCGGGACTAGCGACTCCTACGAGCAGTACTTC. Translation: CAAGTSDSYEQYF.

The J gene is TRBJ1-1, the V gene TRBV19, with D hard to call. Per germline, CDR1 LNHDA and CDR2 SQIVND (reference sequence). V lost 6 bases, J lost 5 bases, and 16 bases lay in between. The CDR3 contains 14 residues. CDR3 sequence: CASSPMGFGTEAFF. DNA for the CDR3: TGTGCCAGTAGCCCCATGGGGTTTGGTACTGAAGCTTTCTTT.

J is TRBJ2-7 and V is TRBV4-2; the D is unclear. The V end lost 0 bases, the J end lost 4 bases, and 13 bases lay between the germline ends. The CDR3 loop spans 15 amino acids. Germline V CDR1 and CDR2: LGHNA, YNFKEQ. CDR3 loop: CASSQEPVRDYEQYF. The DNA of the CDR3 is TGTGCCAGCAGCCAAGAACCGGTTAGAGATTACGAGCAGTACTTC.

This clone was seen only a few times. The V call is TRBV7-3, the J call TRBJ2-3; 11 bases line up with TRBD2. This CDR3 has 14 amino acids. The germline gives CDR1 SGHTA, CDR2 FQGTGA. After removal of 4 bases from V and 6 bases from J, the junction contained 3 bases not matched to a gene. This chain's CDR3 is CASSYSGRGDTQYF. The DNA of the CDR3 is TGTGCCAGCAGCTATAGCGGGAGGGGGGATACGCAGTATTTT.

The chain's CDR3 is CASSSQGSGNQPQHF. The CDR3 DNA reads as TGTGCCAGCAGTTCACAGGGATCTGGCAATCAGCCCCAGCATTTT. The chain carries TRBV28 and TRBJ1-5; perhaps TRBD1 as D (6 bases). V shed 4 bases and J shed 2 bases, with 12 bases lying between them. Germline loops: CDR1 MDHEN, CDR2 SYDVKM. This CDR3 comprises 15 residues.

The CDR3 is CASSLSGGEQYF. For the CDR3, the DNA is TGTGCCAGCAGCCTAAGTGGCGGCGAGCAGTACTTC. The chain carries TRBV7-2 and TRBJ2-7, with D unresolved. CDR3 length: 12 residues. Germline loops: CDR1 SGHTA, CDR2 FQGNSA. V lost 5 bases to trimming and J lost 6 bases, with 11 bases between them.

The J gene is TRBJ2-2, the V gene TRBV7-6; 12 bases agree with TRBD1. The CDR3 spans 17 residues. The germline CDR1 and CDR2 sequences are SGHVS and FNYEAQ. The junction had 10 bases not matched to a gene; V was cut back by 5 bases and J by 6 bases. CDR3 loop: CASSPNPGTGGSGELFF. The CDR3 DNA reads TGTGCCAGCAGCCCCAACCCCGGGACAGGGGGCTCCGGGGAGCTGTTTTTT.

The chain joins TRBV11-1 to TRBJ1-1; TRBD1 agrees at 8 bases. The CDR3 loop spans 16 amino acids. With 5 bases clipped from V and 5 bases from J, the junction kept 13 bases outside the gene matches. CDR1 and CDR2 from the germline V gene are SGHAT and FQDESV (reference sequence). The CDR3 spells CASSPAGGRFGTEAFF. CDR3 DNA: TGTGCCAGCAGCCCGGCAGGGGGCAGGTTCGGTACTGAAGCTTTCTTT.

J is TRBJ2-7 and V is TRBV7-2, with 10 bases fitting TRBD2. Germline CDR1 and CDR2: SGHTA and FQGNSA. V dropped 0 bases and J dropped 0; count of bases not matched to a gene: 8. CDR3 length equals 18 residues. The CDR3, as DNA: TGTGCCAGCAGCTTAGCCCGAGGACTAGCGGCCCGCTCCTACGAGCAGTACTTC. It yields the protein CASSLARGLAARSYEQYF.

This sequence joins TRBV6-4 and TRBJ1-1; no definite D call. Between the trimmed V and J ends, which lost 3 bases and 5 bases, there was a span of 10 bases. Germline V gene lookup returns CDR1 MRHNA and CDR2 SNTAGT. The CDR3 has 13 amino acids. This CDR3 is CASSEGSGTEAFF. CDR3 DNA sequence: TGTGCCAGCAGTGAAGGAAGTGGGACTGAAGCTTTCTTT.

The genes are TRBV28 and TRBJ2-2, with 9 bases that match TRBD2. Germline V CDR1 and CDR2: MDHEN, SYDVKM. CDR3 length: 16 residues. After removal of 10 bases from V and 2 bases from J, the junction contained 11 bases not matched to a gene. The CDR3 loop reads CATSGSGSDNTGELFF. The CDR3 DNA is TGTGCCACCTCAGGTAGCGGGAGTGATAACACCGGGGAGCTGTTTTTT.

DNA for the CDR3: TGTGCCAGCAGCTTGACATACCCTAACTATGGCTACACCTTC. This translates into CASSLTYPNYGYTF. V gene TRBV7-9 combines with J gene TRBJ1-2; D is uncertain. The CDR3 length is 14 residues. CDR1 SEHNR and CDR2 FQNEAQ come from the germline V gene (reference sequence). The germline V and J ends were trimmed by 3 bases and 0 bases, with 8 bases remaining between them.

This chain joins TRBV29-1 and TRBJ2-1, with 13 positions matching TRBD2. The germline V gene has CDR1 SQVTM and CDR2 ANQGSEA. This CDR3 contains 15 residues. The V and J ends lost 3 bases and 10 bases, in that order; junction bases with no gene match: 9. The CDR3 region has the DNA TGCAGCGTTGACCCGACTAGCGGGAGGTTAGGGGAGCAGTTCTTC. Translation gives CSVDPTSGRLGEQFF.

The rearrangement joins TRBV14 to TRBJ2-3; TRBD2 aligns across 9 bases. Germline loops: CDR1 SGHDN, CDR2 FVKESK. This CDR3 is 14 amino acids long. V gave up 4 bases and J gave up 4 bases; unmatched junction bases: 3. As DNA, the CDR3 is TGTGCCAGCAGCCCCGCGGGAGGGCCAGATACGCAGTATTTT. Protein: CASSPAGGPDTQYF.